This T cell receptor (beta chain) was recovered during a study of T-cell memory formation after mild COVID-19. General study points: Clones that contracted from day 15 to 85 had balanced CD4/CD8; later expanders were CD4+ biased.

TCRdb used MiXCR to reprocess the 5' RACE reads, holding one entry per CDR3 protein. The data hold about 400,000 distinct CDR3 sequences, with about 22% observed a single time. As concerns this clonotype: Its matching antigen is unknown.

This CDR3 spans 15 amino acids. The germline gives CDR1 SGHVS, CDR2 FQNEAQ. V lost 5 bases to trimming and J lost 3 bases, with 15 bases between them. Material for sequencing was PBMCs or a T cell subset sorted from them (not recorded which). This chain links TRBV7-8 with TRBJ2-3; a possible D gene is TRBD2 (5 bases). This TCR was sampled from an adult woman who had mild COVID-19 (a few samples of this study predate the infection). Cell type and time point are not known. The CDR3 loop is CASSGLSGNTDTQYF. The CDR3 bases are TGTGCCAGCAGCGGTCTGAGCGGAAATACAGATACGCAGTATTTT.